This entry lists 20 T cell receptor beta chains sequenced from one sample in a study of T cells after yellow fever vaccination. TCRdb reprocessed the 5' RACE reads with MiXCR, giving one entry per CDR3 protein. The repertoire holds 300,000 or so distinct CDR3 sequences, with roughly 7.5% as singletons. The sequenced sample was PBMCs, obtained roughly 47 days after the first yellow fever vaccination. The receptors come from a man younger than 35 who received the YFV17D yellow fever vaccine.

V is TRBV28 and J is TRBJ2-2; 14 bases align to TRBD2. Trimming removed 6 bases from V and 3 bases from J; junction bases left unmatched: 12. Germline loops: CDR1 MDHEN, CDR2 SYDVKM. This CDR3 has 19 residues. CDR3 DNA: TGTGCCAGCAGCCAACGGCGGACTAGCGGGGGGATACACACCGGGGAGCTGTTTTTT. Protein: CASSQRRTSGGIHTGELFF.

This clonotype was counted only a few times. This rearrangement joins TRBV7-9 to TRBJ1-1; 9 bases align to TRBD1. Germline CDR1 reads SEHNR; CDR2 reads FQNEAQ (reference sequence). The CDR3 is 15 amino acids. V was clipped by 1 base and J by 6 bases; unmatched bases: 6. The CDR3 spells CASSLEDRGSPEAFF. The CDR3 DNA follows: TGTGCCAGCAGCTTAGAGGACAGGGGCTCGCCTGAAGCTTTCTTT.

This chain joins TRBV18 and TRBJ2-7; unclear D gene. CDR3 length: 14 residues. CDR1 is KGHSH, CDR2 LQKENI, per germline. V lost 3 bases and J 1 base, leaving 10 bases between the germline ends. CDR3 coding DNA: TGTGCCAGCTCACCTCGGTCAGAGTCCTACGAGCAGTACTTC. It is translated as CASSPRSESYEQYF. The complete variable domain, with remaining parts taken from reference TRBV18 and TRBJ2-7, reads NAGVMQNPRHLVRRRGQEARLRCSPMKGHSHVYWYRQLPEEGLKFMVYLQKENIIDESGMPKERFSAEFPKEGPSILRIQQVVRGDSAAYFCASSPRSESYEQYFGPGTRLTVT.

This clonotype was observed a handful of times. The rearrangement uses TRBV11-1 and TRBJ2-5, with TRBD1 matching over 8 bases. V shed 1 base and J 5 bases; nucleotides not matched to a gene: 9. CDR3 length equals 16 residues. CDR1 and CDR2 (germline): SGHAT, FQDESV (reference sequence). The chain's CDR3 is CASSLGTGYGAETQYF. CDR3 nucleotides: TGTGCCAGCAGCTTAGGGACAGGGTACGGGGCGGAGACCCAGTACTTC.

The chain recombines TRBV5-6 with TRBJ1-2, with a possible D match to TRBD1 (5 bases). Trimming pared 0 bases from V and 4 bases from J, leaving 10 bases between. This CDR3 has 14 residues. Germline assignment: CDR1 SGHDT and CDR2 YYEEEE. The CDR3 region has the DNA TGTGCCAGCAGCTTGGCCCTTCAGGGCTATGGCTACACCTTC. Translation: CASSLALQGYGYTF.

This clonotype was counted between two and nine times. V and J are TRBV11-2 and TRBJ2-1, with D possibly matching TRBD2 (6 bases). Germline V lookup: CDR1 SGHAT, CDR2 FQNNGV. V was shortened by 7 bases and J by 8 bases, with 24 bases between the two germline ends. CDR3 length: 16 amino acids. As DNA, the CDR3 is TGTGCCAGCACCCTGGTTGCGGGACGCGCCATCGATGAGCAGTTCTTC. Residues: CASTLVAGRAIDEQFF. Drawing the rest from reference TRBV11-2 and TRBJ2-1, the complete variable domain is EAGVAQSPRYKIIEKRQSVAFWCNPISGHATLYWYQQILGQGPKLLIQFQNNGVVDDSQLPKDRFSAERLKGVDSTLKIQPAKLEDSAVYLCASTLVAGRAIDEQFFGPGTRLTVL.

This chain links TRBV20-1 with TRBJ1-1, with 8 bases lining up with TRBD1. Germline-derived CDR1 and CDR2 are DFQATT and SNEGSKA (reference sequence). The CDR3 loop spans 13 amino acids. V dropped 3 bases and J dropped 3; count of bases not matched to a gene: 3. The CDR3 DNA reads as TGCAGTGCTAGGACGGACAGGGACACTGAAGCTTTCTTT. Translation gives CSARTDRDTEAFF.

The chain recombines TRBV7-9 with TRBJ1-6; tentative D call: TRBD1 (5 bases). The CDR3 runs to 16 residues. The V end was cut by 1 base, the J end by 5 bases, with 12 bases between. In germline, CDR1 is SEHNR, CDR2 FQNEAQ (reference sequence). CDR3 in DNA: TGTGCCAGCAGCTTAGATTTTGGGGGGGATAATTCACCCCTCCACTTT. Its translation: CASSLDFGGDNSPLHF.

This clonotype has a count of ten or more. V is TRBV7-2 and J is TRBJ1-3, with 9 bases identical to TRBD1. This CDR3 comprises 14 residues. V lost 5 bases to trimming and J lost 4 bases; unmatched junction nucleotides: 3. Germline-derived CDR1 and CDR2 are SGHTA and FQGNSA. CDR3 coding DNA: TGTGCCAGCAGCCCCGGACAGGGGGGAAACACCATATATTTT. It translates to CASSPGQGGNTIYF.

This clonotype was counted a few times. The chain recombines TRBV5-5 with TRBJ1-1; the D is unclear. CDR1 SGHKS and CDR2 YYEKEE come from the germline V gene (reference sequence). Trimming removed 0 bases at V and 0 bases at J, with 9 bases between. The CDR3 length is 15 residues. The CDR3 DNA sequence: TGTGCCAGCAGCTTGGGGGCGGGGATGAACACTGAAGCTTTCTTT. Encoded protein: CASSLGAGMNTEAFF.

V is TRBV4-1 and J is TRBJ2-3, with 10 positions matching TRBD2. Germline CDR1 MGHRA, CDR2 YSYEKL. The CDR3 consists of 17 residues. Trimming removed 2 bases from V and 4 bases from J; junction bases left unmatched: 9. The CDR3 is CASSQPQRGGLADTQYF. DNA of the CDR3: TGCGCCAGCAGCCAACCTCAGCGGGGGGGCCTTGCAGATACGCAGTATTTT.

The chain couples TRBV5-5 to TRBJ2-1; a weak D match, TRBD1 (6 bases). Trimming removed 4 bases from V and 9 bases from J, with 14 bases in between. Germline V CDR1 and CDR2: SGHKS, YYEKEE (reference sequence). CDR3 length equals 13 residues. The CDR3 is CASSQPGVGEQFF. CDR3 nucleotides: TGTGCCAGCAGCCAACCAGGGGTAGGTGAGCAGTTCTTC.

This clonotype was seen a few times. V and J are TRBV7-3 and TRBJ1-1, with D possibly being TRBD1 (5 bases). Trimming stripped 3 bases from V and 1 base from J, with 9 bases between. Germline CDR1 SGHTA, CDR2 FQGTGA. This CDR3 has 14 amino acids. As DNA, the CDR3 is TGTGCCAGCAGCTTCCCGGGGGAGAACACTGAAGCTTTCTTT. Its protein is CASSFPGENTEAFF.

This chain joins TRBV27 and TRBJ2-7, with D possibly being TRBD2 (5 bases). Germline CDR1 MNHEY, CDR2 SMNVEV (reference sequence). This CDR3 region has 13 residues. The V and J ends lost 0 bases and 6 bases respectively, with 9 bases between them. The CDR3 DNA follows: TGTGCCAGCAGTTTATCCCCTCGGGGCGAGCAGTACTTC. Residues: CASSLSPRGEQYF.

This chain connects TRBV6-2 or TRBV6-3 to TRBJ2-7; TRBD1 aligns across 7 bases. The V gene's germline CDR1 is MNHEY and CDR2 SVGEGT. V was clipped by 2 bases and J by 3 bases; unmatched bases: 7. The length of the CDR3 is 15 residues. Written as DNA, the CDR3 is TGTGCCAGCAGTTACCTAGCTGGGACAGACTACGAGCAGTACGTC. Translating gives CASSYLAGTDYEQYV.

This clonotype has just a few counts. The CDR3 region is CASSQEGFSYEQYF. The CDR3, as DNA: TGTGCCAGCAGCCAAGAGGGGTTTTCCTACGAGCAGTACTTC. The chain recombines TRBV3-1 with TRBJ2-7; D unclear. Germline V gene data show CDR1 as LGHDT and CDR2 as YNNKEL (reference sequence). V shed 0 bases and J shed 1 base, with 7 bases lying between them. CDR3 size: 14 residues.

This clonotype turned up a few times. This chain connects TRBV7-9 to TRBJ2-2, with D perhaps matching TRBD2 (5 bases). This CDR3 contains 14 residues. Trimming stripped 6 bases from V and 6 bases from J, with 14 bases between. From germline, CDR1 is SEHNR and CDR2 FQNEAQ (reference sequence). The CDR3 region has the DNA TGTGCCAGCAGAGAACTCTCAGCGGCCGGGGAGCTGTTTTTT. It codes for CASRELSAAGELFF.

CDR3 nucleotides: TGTGCCAGCAGTTGGGGACGGGGGAATTCACCCCTCCACTTT. Protein sequence: CASSWGRGNSPLHF. This chain joins TRBV27 and TRBJ1-6; TRBD1 is a possible D gene (5 bases). From germline, CDR1 is MNHEY and CDR2 SMNVEV (reference sequence). V lost 4 bases and J 7 bases, leaving 11 bases between the germline ends. CDR3 length: 14 amino acids.

The chain has TRBV6-5 and TRBJ1-4; perhaps TRBD1 as D (6 bases). This CDR3 region has 15 residues. Germline V CDR1 and CDR2: MNHEY, SVGAGI. V lost 0 bases and J 8 bases, leaving 13 bases between the germline ends. The CDR3: CASSYSSGAGEKLFF. Written as DNA, the CDR3 is TGTGCCAGCAGTTACTCATCAGGGGCGGGAGAAAAACTGTTTTTT.

This clonotype has ten or more counts. The CDR3 sequence: CASILAGSTDTQYF. The DNA for the CDR3 is TGTGCCAGCATACTGGCGGGGAGCACAGATACGCAGTATTTT. The V and J genes are TRBV28 and TRBJ2-3; tentatively, D is TRBD2 (6 bases). The V gene's germline CDR1 is MDHEN and CDR2 SYDVKM. Between the trimmed V and J ends, which lost 7 bases and 0 bases, there was a span of 11 bases. This CDR3 has 14 amino acids.